A selection of T cell receptor beta chains follows, all from one sample in a study of Graves' ophthalmopathy and Graves' hyperthyroidism. Via MiXCR, TCRdb re-called the multiplex PCR reads, giving one row per CDR3 protein. The data contain about 370,000 distinct CDR3 sequences, about 18% of them singletons. The specimen sequenced was peripheral blood. The receptor set was obtained from a woman between 18 and 29 years old with Graves' ophthalmopathy. Both conserved end residues are part of each CDR3. Fields, in order: CDR3 length, V gene, J gene, clone size, D gene, CDR3 DNA, CDR3 protein. D genes are given only for firm matches. Clone size, where shown, is once, few, many, or a class for clones that have expanded.

cdr3_length: 15
v_call: TRBV18
j_call: TRBJ1-2
clone_size: many
d_call: .
cdr3_nt: TGTGCCAGCTCACCATCCCACGACAGCCTCTATGGCTACACCTTC
cdr3_aa: CASSPSHDSLYGYTF

cdr3_length: 14
v_call: TRBV28
j_call: TRBJ2-7
clone_size: many
d_call: .
cdr3_nt: TGTGCCAGCAGTCCTATGACAGGGAGGTACGAGCAGTACTTC
cdr3_aa: CASSPMTGRYEQYF

cdr3_length: 15
v_call: TRBV28
j_call: TRBJ1-5
clone_size: many
d_call: .
cdr3_nt: TGTGCCAGCATCCATTCAGGGAGCGGCAATCAGCCCCAGCATTTT
cdr3_aa: CASIHSGSGNQPQHF

cdr3_length: 14
v_call: TRBV5-1
j_call: TRBJ1-5
clone_size: many
d_call: .
cdr3_nt: TGCGCCAGCAGCTTGTTACAGGGCGGTCAGCCCCAGCATTTT
cdr3_aa: CASSLLQGGQPQHF

cdr3_length: 13
v_call: TRBV20-1
j_call: TRBJ2-7
clone_size: many
d_call: TRBD2
cdr3_nt: TGCAGTGCTTTAAGCGGGAGTAGCTACGAGCAGTACTTC
cdr3_aa: CSALSGSSYEQYF

cdr3_length: 16
v_call: TRBV7-2
j_call: TRBJ2-5
clone_size: .
d_call: .
cdr3_nt: TGTGCCAGCAGCCCCAGGGCTGGAGGAGGATTAGAGACCCAGTACTTC
cdr3_aa: CASSPRAGGGLETQYF

cdr3_length: 16
v_call: TRBV6-5
j_call: TRBJ2-7
clone_size: .
d_call: TRBD2
cdr3_nt: TGTGCCAGCAGTTACTCCCTAGCGGGAGGCTCCTACGAGCAGTACTTC
cdr3_aa: CASSYSLAGGSYEQYF

cdr3_length: 13
v_call: TRBV12-3/TRBV12-4
j_call: TRBJ1-2
clone_size: .
d_call: TRBD1
cdr3_nt: TGTGCCAGCAGTGACAGGGACGACTATGGCTACACCTTC
cdr3_aa: CASSDRDDYGYTF

cdr3_length: 15
v_call: TRBV27
j_call: TRBJ1-1
clone_size: many
d_call: .
cdr3_nt: TGTGCCAGCAGTTTCTCGGAGCTCATGAACACTGAAGCTTTCTTT
cdr3_aa: CASSFSELMNTEAFF

cdr3_length: 11
v_call: TRBV20-1
j_call: TRBJ1-1
clone_size: many
d_call: .
cdr3_nt: TGCAGTGCTAGTGTCAGGGGTGAAGCTTTCTTT
cdr3_aa: CSASVRGEAFF

cdr3_length: 16
v_call: TRBV6-1
j_call: TRBJ2-6
clone_size: once
d_call: .
cdr3_nt: TGTGCCAGCAGTGGAGGGGCAGTGTCTGGGGCCAACGTCCTGACTTTC
cdr3_aa: CASSGGAVSGANVLTF

cdr3_length: 12
v_call: TRBV6-5
j_call: TRBJ1-2
clone_size: many
d_call: .
cdr3_nt: TGTGCCAGCAGAGGTTCGACAAGCGGCTACACCTTC
cdr3_aa: CASRGSTSGYTF

cdr3_length: 17
v_call: TRBV2
j_call: TRBJ2-2
clone_size: many
d_call: .
cdr3_nt: TGTGCCAGCAGTGAGAGGGGGCGGGAGATAGAAATCGGGGAGCTGTTTTTT
cdr3_aa: CASSERGREIEIGELFF

cdr3_length: 17
v_call: TRBV4-2
j_call: TRBJ1-2
clone_size: many
d_call: .
cdr3_nt: TGTGCCAGCAGCCCCCGATCGATGAGGGCCCTGTCCTATGGCTACACCTTC
cdr3_aa: CASSPRSMRALSYGYTF

cdr3_length: 13
v_call: TRBV18
j_call: TRBJ2-5
clone_size: many
d_call: .
cdr3_nt: TGTGCCAGCTCCCCCGACAGGCTAGAGACCCAGTACTTC
cdr3_aa: CASSPDRLETQYF

cdr3_length: 15
v_call: TRBV12-3/TRBV12-4
j_call: TRBJ1-1
clone_size: many
d_call: .
cdr3_nt: TGTGCCAGCAGTCCCTATTCAGGAGTGAACACTGAAGCTTTCTTT
cdr3_aa: CASSPYSGVNTEAFF

cdr3_length: 14
v_call: TRBV28
j_call: TRBJ1-5
clone_size: .
d_call: .
cdr3_nt: TGTGCCAGCAGTCCCGAACAGGGAATTCAGCCCCAGCATTTT
cdr3_aa: CASSPEQGIQPQHF

cdr3_length: 13
v_call: TRBV6-2/TRBV6-3
j_call: TRBJ2-7
clone_size: many
d_call: .
cdr3_nt: TGTGCCAGCAGTTATGGCTACTCCTACGAGCAGTACTTC
cdr3_aa: CASSYGYSYEQYF

cdr3_length: 14
v_call: TRBV20-1
j_call: TRBJ2-5
clone_size: many
d_call: TRBD2
cdr3_nt: TGCAGTGCGACCCTGGCGGGAGTGGCGGAGACCCAGTACTTC
cdr3_aa: CSATLAGVAETQYF

cdr3_length: 17
v_call: TRBV12-3/TRBV12-4
j_call: TRBJ2-7
clone_size: many
d_call: .
cdr3_nt: TGTGCCAGCAGTTTGGAGGGTGTACAGGGGCCCTTTTGGGAGCAGTACTTC
cdr3_aa: CASSLEGVQGPFWEQYF

cdr3_length: 11
v_call: TRBV10-3
j_call: TRBJ2-5
clone_size: many
d_call: TRBD1
cdr3_nt: TGTGCCATTGGACAGGGGGAGACCCAGTACTTC
cdr3_aa: CAIGQGETQYF

cdr3_length: 15
v_call: TRBV5-1
j_call: TRBJ2-2
clone_size: .
d_call: .
cdr3_nt: TGCGCCAGCAGCTTGGACTCCAGGTCGGCCGGGGAGCTGTTTTTT
cdr3_aa: CASSLDSRSAGELFF

cdr3_length: 12
v_call: TRBV12-3/TRBV12-4
j_call: TRBJ2-5
clone_size: many
d_call: .
cdr3_nt: TGTGCCAGCAGTTCTATCATAGGGGCCCAGTACTTC
cdr3_aa: CASSSIIGAQYF

cdr3_length: 15
v_call: TRBV11-3
j_call: TRBJ2-2
clone_size: many
d_call: .
cdr3_nt: TGTGCCAGCAGCTTCAGGGGATCGAACACCGGGGAGCTGTTTTTT
cdr3_aa: CASSFRGSNTGELFF

cdr3_length: 15
v_call: TRBV5-6
j_call: TRBJ1-5
clone_size: many
d_call: .
cdr3_nt: TGTGCCAGCAGCTTAGGACACGGTCTACAACTGCCCCAGCATTTT
cdr3_aa: CASSLGHGLQLPQHF

cdr3_length: 13
v_call: TRBV4-1
j_call: TRBJ1-1
clone_size: many
d_call: .
cdr3_nt: TGCGCCAGCAGCCAAGCTCAGAACACTGAAGCTTTCTTT
cdr3_aa: CASSQAQNTEAFF

cdr3_length: 14
v_call: TRBV11-2
j_call: TRBJ1-1
clone_size: many
d_call: TRBD1
cdr3_nt: TGTGCCAGCAGCTTGGAGACAGGGTACACTGAAGCTTTCTTT
cdr3_aa: CASSLETGYTEAFF

cdr3_length: 16
v_call: TRBV10-3
j_call: TRBJ2-5
clone_size: many
d_call: TRBD2
cdr3_nt: TGTGCCACGGGTGGACTAGCGGGAGTGAAGCAAGAGACCCAGTACTTC
cdr3_aa: CATGGLAGVKQETQYF

cdr3_length: 16
v_call: TRBV12-3/TRBV12-4
j_call: TRBJ2-2
clone_size: many
d_call: .
cdr3_nt: TGTGCCAGCAGTTTAGCTGGTGGTTGGGACACCGGGGAGCTGTTTTTT
cdr3_aa: CASSLAGGWDTGELFF

cdr3_length: 14
v_call: TRBV24-1
j_call: TRBJ1-5
clone_size: many
d_call: .
cdr3_nt: TGTGCCACCAGTGATTCCGACTCGGGTCAGCCCCAGCATTTT
cdr3_aa: CATSDSDSGQPQHF

cdr3_length: 15
v_call: TRBV28
j_call: TRBJ2-2
clone_size: many
d_call: .
cdr3_nt: TGTGCCAGCAGTCGCTCCCCGCGGGATGCTGGGGAGCTGTTTTTT
cdr3_aa: CASSRSPRDAGELFF

cdr3_length: 18
v_call: TRBV4-2
j_call: TRBJ1-6
clone_size: many
d_call: .
cdr3_nt: TGTGCCAGCAGCCCCAGGACAGAAAACCAAGCTTATAATTCACCCCTCCACTTT
cdr3_aa: CASSPRTENQAYNSPLHF

cdr3_length: 15
v_call: TRBV7-2
j_call: TRBJ1-3
clone_size: many
d_call: TRBD1
cdr3_nt: TGTGCCAGCAGCCCCCGGGACAGGGGCAGGGACACCATATATTTT
cdr3_aa: CASSPRDRGRDTIYF

cdr3_length: 14
v_call: TRBV12-3/TRBV12-4
j_call: TRBJ1-1
clone_size: many
d_call: TRBD1
cdr3_nt: TGTGCCAGCGGAAACTACAGGGGGCACTTGGACGCTTTCTTT
cdr3_aa: CASGNYRGHLDAFF

cdr3_length: 15
v_call: TRBV20-1
j_call: TRBJ1-1
clone_size: many
d_call: TRBD1
cdr3_nt: TGCAGTGCTAGAGATTCGACAGGGGGAAACACTGAAGCTTTCTTT
cdr3_aa: CSARDSTGGNTEAFF

cdr3_length: 17
v_call: TRBV20-1
j_call: TRBJ1-1
clone_size: many
d_call: TRBD1
cdr3_nt: TGCAGTGCTAGGCGGTTTTCAGGGGGCCTCGGGAACACTGAAGCTTTCTTT
cdr3_aa: CSARRFSGGLGNTEAFF

cdr3_length: 13
v_call: TRBV12-3/TRBV12-4
j_call: TRBJ1-2
clone_size: few
d_call: .
cdr3_nt: TGTGCCAGCAGTTTTGGTGTAGACTCAGGCTACACCTTC
cdr3_aa: CASSFGVDSGYTF

cdr3_length: 17
v_call: TRBV20-1
j_call: TRBJ2-7
clone_size: many
d_call: .
cdr3_nt: TGCAGTGCTAGTTCCCGGGACCTCCATGCAGGCACCTACGAGCAGTACTTC
cdr3_aa: CSASSRDLHAGTYEQYF

cdr3_length: 15
v_call: TRBV11-2
j_call: TRBJ1-3
clone_size: many
d_call: .
cdr3_nt: TGTGCCAGCAGCACCCAGGGTCGCTCTGGAAACACCATATATTTT
cdr3_aa: CASSTQGRSGNTIYF

cdr3_length: 18
v_call: TRBV6-2/TRBV6-3
j_call: TRBJ2-5
clone_size: .
d_call: TRBD2
cdr3_nt: TGTGCCAGCAGTTACCCCAATGGACTAGCGGGAGACCAAGAGACCCAGTACTTC
cdr3_aa: CASSYPNGLAGDQETQYF

cdr3_length: 17
v_call: TRBV28
j_call: TRBJ1-5
clone_size: many
d_call: TRBD1
cdr3_nt: TGTGCCAGCAGGTACCGGGACAGGGGGATTAGCAATCAGCCCCAGCATTTT
cdr3_aa: CASRYRDRGISNQPQHF

cdr3_length: 12
v_call: TRBV28
j_call: TRBJ1-1
clone_size: many
d_call: .
cdr3_nt: TGTGCCAGCAGAGAGATGAACACTGAAGCTTTCTTT
cdr3_aa: CASREMNTEAFF

cdr3_length: 15
v_call: TRBV10-3
j_call: TRBJ1-1
clone_size: .
d_call: .
cdr3_nt: TGTGCCATCAGTGAAGGTTATACAGGGAGCACTGAAGCTTTCTTT
cdr3_aa: CAISEGYTGSTEAFF

cdr3_length: 12
v_call: TRBV6-2/TRBV6-3
j_call: TRBJ2-7
clone_size: many
d_call: .
cdr3_nt: TGTGCCAGCAGTTATGTGGATTACGAGCAGTACTTC
cdr3_aa: CASSYVDYEQYF

cdr3_length: 14
v_call: TRBV28
j_call: TRBJ2-7
clone_size: .
d_call: .
cdr3_nt: TGTGCCAGCAGTCCCCCGACAGGTTTGTACGAGCAGTACTTC
cdr3_aa: CASSPPTGLYEQYF

cdr3_length: 13
v_call: TRBV27
j_call: TRBJ2-5
clone_size: .
d_call: .
cdr3_nt: TGTGCCAGCAGGAGACTCAGCTCGGAGACTCAGTACTTC
cdr3_aa: CASRRLSSETQYF

cdr3_length: 14
v_call: TRBV11-2
j_call: TRBJ2-5
clone_size: many
d_call: .
cdr3_nt: TGTGCCAGCAGCCCGCGACTAGTTTCGGAGACCCAGTACTTC
cdr3_aa: CASSPRLVSETQYF